What follows is one TCR beta chain and its context. The antigen remains unidentified. The CDR3 has 15 residues. The V and J ends lost 6 bases and 7 bases respectively, with 18 bases between them. This entry is derived from a study of T cells in Graves' hyperthyroidism and ophthalmopathy. Across the whole study: The authors collected peripheral blood at initial diagnosis, before any treatment. Whole-study results and caveats: Most thyroid-expanded clonotypes above 0.001 were also found in blood.

TCR beta CDR3 sequences were amplified from RNA transcripts. During a first-round RT-PCR of the TCR CDR3, the HTBI primer set was used. TCRdb re-analysed the multiplex PCR reads in MiXCR, keeping a single row per CDR3 protein. The repertoire includes about 260,000 distinct CDR3 sequences, 20% to 25% of them detected once, and about 30% sits in the top ten. On the basis of clinical symptoms, serum thyroxine and TRAb, thyroid ultrasound and orbital computed tomography, diagnoses were made. Sequencing was done on a sample of blood. This chain joins TRBV12-3 or TRBV12-4 and TRBJ2-2, with D perhaps matching TRBD1 (8 bases). The TCR comes from a man aged 40-49 years with Graves' hyperthyroidism that later progressed to Graves' ophthalmopathy. The CDR3 DNA reads as TGTGCCAGCAGACGGAACAGGGGGGGAAACGGGGAGCTGTTTTTT. It translates to CASRRNRGGNGELFF.